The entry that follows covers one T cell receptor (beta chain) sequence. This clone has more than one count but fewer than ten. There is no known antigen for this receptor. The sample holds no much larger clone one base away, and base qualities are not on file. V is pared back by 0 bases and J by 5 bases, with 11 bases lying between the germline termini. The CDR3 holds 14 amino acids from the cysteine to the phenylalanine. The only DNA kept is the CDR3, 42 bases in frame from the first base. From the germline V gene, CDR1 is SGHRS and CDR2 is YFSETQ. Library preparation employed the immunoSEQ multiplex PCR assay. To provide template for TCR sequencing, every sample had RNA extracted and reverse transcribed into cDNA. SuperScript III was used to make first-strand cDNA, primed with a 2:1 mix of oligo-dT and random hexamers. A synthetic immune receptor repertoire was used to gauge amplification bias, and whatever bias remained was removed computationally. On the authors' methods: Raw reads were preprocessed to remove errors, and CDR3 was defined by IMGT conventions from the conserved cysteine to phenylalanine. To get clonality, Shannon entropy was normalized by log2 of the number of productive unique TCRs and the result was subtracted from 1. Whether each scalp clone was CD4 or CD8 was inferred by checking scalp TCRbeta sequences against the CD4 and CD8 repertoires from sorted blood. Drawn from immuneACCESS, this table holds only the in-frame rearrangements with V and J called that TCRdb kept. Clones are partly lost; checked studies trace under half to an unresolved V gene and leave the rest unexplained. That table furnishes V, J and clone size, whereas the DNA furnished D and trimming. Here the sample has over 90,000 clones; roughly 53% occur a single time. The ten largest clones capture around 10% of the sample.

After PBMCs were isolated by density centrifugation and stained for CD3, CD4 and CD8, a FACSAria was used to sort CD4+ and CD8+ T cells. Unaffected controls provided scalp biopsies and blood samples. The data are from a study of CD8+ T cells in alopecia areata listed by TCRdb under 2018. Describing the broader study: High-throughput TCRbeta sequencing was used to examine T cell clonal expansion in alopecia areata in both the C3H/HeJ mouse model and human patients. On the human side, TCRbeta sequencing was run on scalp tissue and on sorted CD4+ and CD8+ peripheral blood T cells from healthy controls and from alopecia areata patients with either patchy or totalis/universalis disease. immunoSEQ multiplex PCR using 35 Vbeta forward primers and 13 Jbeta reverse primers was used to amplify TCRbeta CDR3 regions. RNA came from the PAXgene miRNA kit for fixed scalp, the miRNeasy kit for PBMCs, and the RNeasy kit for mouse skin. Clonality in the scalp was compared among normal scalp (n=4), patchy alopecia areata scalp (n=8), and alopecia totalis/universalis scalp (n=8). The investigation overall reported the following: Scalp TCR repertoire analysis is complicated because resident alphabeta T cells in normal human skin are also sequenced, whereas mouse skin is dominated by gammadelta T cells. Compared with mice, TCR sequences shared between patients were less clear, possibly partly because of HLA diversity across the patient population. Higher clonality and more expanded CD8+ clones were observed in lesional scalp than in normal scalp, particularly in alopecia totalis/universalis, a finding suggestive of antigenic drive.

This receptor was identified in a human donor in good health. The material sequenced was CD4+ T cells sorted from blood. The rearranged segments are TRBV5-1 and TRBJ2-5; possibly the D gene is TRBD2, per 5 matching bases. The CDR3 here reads CASSLEAGLETQYF. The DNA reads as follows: TGCGCCAGCAGCTTGGAGGCGGGTTTGGAGACCCAGTACTTC.